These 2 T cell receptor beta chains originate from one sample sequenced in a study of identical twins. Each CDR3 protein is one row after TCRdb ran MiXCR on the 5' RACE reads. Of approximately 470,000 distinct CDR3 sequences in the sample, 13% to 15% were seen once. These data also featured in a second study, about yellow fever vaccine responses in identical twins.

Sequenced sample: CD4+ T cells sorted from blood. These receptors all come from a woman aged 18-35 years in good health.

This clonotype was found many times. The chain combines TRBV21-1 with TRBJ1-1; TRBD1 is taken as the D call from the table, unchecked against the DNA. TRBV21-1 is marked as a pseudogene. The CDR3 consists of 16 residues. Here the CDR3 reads CASSKIQLDRETEAFF. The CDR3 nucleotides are TGTGCCAGCAGCAAAATCCAACTAGACAGGGAAACTGAAGCTTTCTTT.

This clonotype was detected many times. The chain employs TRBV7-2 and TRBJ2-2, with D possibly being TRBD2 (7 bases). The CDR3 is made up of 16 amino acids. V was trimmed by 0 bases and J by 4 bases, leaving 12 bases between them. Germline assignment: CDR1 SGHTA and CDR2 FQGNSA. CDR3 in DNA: TGTGCCAGCAGCTTAGCGGGGGGGCAGGTCACCGGGGAGCTGTTTTTT. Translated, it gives CASSLAGGQVTGELFF.